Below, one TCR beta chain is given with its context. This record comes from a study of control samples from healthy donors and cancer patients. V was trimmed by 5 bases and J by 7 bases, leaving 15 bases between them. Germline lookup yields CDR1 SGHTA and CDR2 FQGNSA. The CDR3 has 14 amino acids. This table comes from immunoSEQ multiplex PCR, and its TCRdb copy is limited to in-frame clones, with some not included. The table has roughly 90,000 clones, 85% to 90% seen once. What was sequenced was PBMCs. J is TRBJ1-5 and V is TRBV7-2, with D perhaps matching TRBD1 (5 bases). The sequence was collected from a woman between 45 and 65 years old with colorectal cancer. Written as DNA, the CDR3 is TGTGCCAGCAGCCCAGGGACCTCATGGCAGCCCCAGCATTTT. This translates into CASSPGTSWQPQHF.